The present entry profiles one TCR beta chain with its context. The germline V and J ends were trimmed by 7 bases and 2 bases, with 4 bases remaining between them. The CDR3 sequence is 11 residues long. Germline-derived CDR1 and CDR2 are MNHNY and SVGAGI (reference sequence). This record belongs to a study of blood T cell repertoires in COVID-19. Across the whole study: Sites across the United States, Italy and Spain contributed samples from acute and convalescent COVID-19.

Profiled with immunoSEQ multiplex PCR; TCRdb holds only in-frame clones, not every one. Of hundreds of thousands of clones listed, roughly four fifths are singletons. The clonotype comes from an elderly woman with acute or convalescent COVID-19. The chain employs TRBV6-6 and TRBJ2-3; D remains unclear. Sequenced: peripheral blood. The CDR3 loop is CASTLTDTQYF. CDR3 nucleotide sequence: TGTGCCAGCACCCTCACAGATACGCAGTATTTT.